This T cell receptor beta chain stems from a study of blood T cell repertoires in COVID-19. Cohort 3 donors were reported recovered after two negative PCRs, clearance, or symptom resolution. Original processing methods: Estimates of nucleated cell counts were drawn from the amplification of reference gene primers. Assay: immunoSEQ multiplex PCR; the TCRdb copy retains only in-frame clones and omits some. V and J calls and clone size follow that table, whereas D and trimming were derived from the DNA. The sample consists of about 280,000 clones, under 90% of them appearing once. This clone occurred a few times. This receptor was obtained from a woman aged 60-70 years who had recovered from COVID-19. Sequences were obtained from PBMCs or T cells enriched from blood (not recorded which).

Written as DNA, the CDR3 is TGTGCCTGGCTGGACAGGAGCTATGGCTACACCTTC. It specifies CAWLDRSYGYTF. This chain uses TRBV30 with TRBJ1-2, with TRBD1 identical over 7 bases. Germline V lookup: CDR1 GTSNPN, CDR2 SVGIG (reference sequence). V lost 5 bases to trimming and J lost 4 bases; unmatched junction nucleotides: 4. This CDR3 is 12 amino acids long.